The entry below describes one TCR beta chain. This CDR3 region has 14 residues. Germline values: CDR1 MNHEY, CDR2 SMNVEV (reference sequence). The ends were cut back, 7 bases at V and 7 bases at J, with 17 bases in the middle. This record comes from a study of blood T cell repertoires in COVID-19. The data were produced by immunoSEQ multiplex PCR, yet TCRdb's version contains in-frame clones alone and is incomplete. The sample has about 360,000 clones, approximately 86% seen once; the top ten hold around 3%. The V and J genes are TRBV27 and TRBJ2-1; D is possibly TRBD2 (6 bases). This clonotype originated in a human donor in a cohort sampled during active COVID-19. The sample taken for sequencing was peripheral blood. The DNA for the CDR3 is TGTGCCAGCACCACGGGACTTGCTCAAAATGAGCAGTTCTTC. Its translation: CASTTGLAQNEQFF.